This T cell receptor beta chain was captured in a study of radiotherapy plus CTLA-4 blockade in lung cancer. For the study at large: There were objective responses in 18% of patients, and 31% had disease control.

The data were produced by immunoSEQ multiplex PCR, yet TCRdb's version contains in-frame clones alone and is incomplete. The repertoire holds around 72,000 clones, with around 73% as singletons. Focal radiation plus CTLA-4 blockade with ipilimumab was administered to patients who had chemo-refractory metastatic non-small-cell lung cancer. General study points: In blood, TCR clones derived from the tumor expanded after radiotherapy plus ipilimumab. Reports identified early blood T cell clone dynamics, with interferon-beta, as the best response predictor.

Germline CDR1 MNHEY, CDR2 SMNVEV (reference sequence). Trimming shortened V by 3 bases and J by 4 bases, and 9 bases separated the two germline ends. The CDR3 totals 13 residues. For this clone: Its antigen is not known.

The chain has TRBV27 and TRBJ1-1; D is unresolved. The sequences come from peripheral blood, collected from a patient treated with radiotherapy plus ipilimumab. This clonotype originated in a human donor with non-small cell lung cancer who had a complete response to radiotherapy plus ipilimumab. The CDR3 DNA is TGTGCCAGCAGTTTCGTGGTTGCCACTGAAGCTTTCTTT. This sequence encodes CASSFVVATEAFF.